Below are 27 T cell receptor beta chains sequenced from a single sample in a study of T cell responses to AZD1222 COVID-19 vaccine. Generated by immunoSEQ multiplex PCR, the TCRdb table keeps only in-frame clones and is missing some. The sample shows 90,000 to 100,000 clones, 85% to 90% of them seen only once. Sequenced material: peripheral blood, taken on day 0 of AZD1222 vaccination. Receptors were obtained from an adult in good health.

In this sample, this clone turned up a few times. The chain recombines TRBV11-2 with TRBJ2-1; TRBD2 matches at 7 bases. The CDR3 covers 20 residues. Germline trimming cut 0 bases from V and 0 bases from J; bases unmatched to any gene: 14. From germline, CDR1 is SGHAT and CDR2 FQNNGV. CDR3 protein: CASSLDTGLGGLSSYNEQFF. The CDR3 DNA sequence: TGTGCCAGCAGCTTAGATACCGGACTAGGAGGATTGAGCTCCTACAATGAGCAGTTCTTC.

The chain is built from TRBV4-1 and TRBJ1-1; possibly TRBD1 for D (5 bases). Germline V lookup: CDR1 MGHRA, CDR2 YSYEKL. V lost 0 bases, J lost 4 bases, and 24 bases lay in between. CDR3 length: 19 residues. CDR3 DNA sequence: TGCGCCAGCAGCCAAGACTGGACCTATGGGACTTTCGCGAGCACTGAAGCTTTCTTT. Translating gives CASSQDWTYGTFASTEAFF.

The J gene is TRBJ1-2, the V gene TRBV5-1, with 12 bases lining up with TRBD1. The CDR3 loop spans 14 amino acids. In germline, CDR1 is SGHRS, CDR2 YFSETQ. Germline trimming cut 5 bases from V and 6 bases from J; bases unmatched to any gene: 5. This chain's CDR3 is CASRSGQGADGYTF. CDR3 nucleotides: TGCGCCAGCAGATCGGGACAGGGGGCGGATGGCTACACCTTC.

In the case of this clone: The same CDR3 can be traced to other DNA sequences in this sample. The chain uses TRBV5-1 and TRBJ1-1, with D unclear. The CDR3 has 14 residues. V lost 0 bases to trimming and J lost 2 bases, with 8 bases between them. Germline V gives CDR1 SGHRS, CDR2 YFSETQ. This CDR3 reads CASSLEGPNTEAFF. In DNA form, the CDR3 reads TGCGCCAGCAGCTTGGAAGGGCCTAACACTGAAGCTTTCTTT. Looking up the rest from reference TRBV5-1 and TRBJ1-1 gives the full variable domain: KAGVTQTPRYLIKTRGQQVTLSCSPISGHRSVSWYQQTPGQGLQFLFEYFSETQRNKGNFPGRFSGRQFSNSRSEMNVSTLELGDSALYLCASSLEGPNTEAFFGQGTRLTVV.

The chain employs TRBV5-1 and TRBJ1-1; TRBD1 matches at 9 bases. This CDR3 is 14 amino acids long. CDR1 and CDR2 (germline): SGHRS, YFSETQ. With 4 bases clipped from V and 5 bases from J, the junction kept 6 bases outside the gene matches. The CDR3 coding sequence is TGCGCCAGCAGCGATGACAGGGGGAGGACTGAAGCTTTCTTT. Its protein product is CASSDDRGRTEAFF.

The chain has TRBV6-5 and TRBJ1-1, with TRBD1 matching over 7 bases. Germline CDR1 reads MNHEY; CDR2 reads SVGAGI. The ends lost 5 bases at V and 5 bases at J; junction bases unmatched: 11. The CDR3 covers 15 residues. The CDR3, as DNA: TGTGCCAGCAGTCCCCGACAGGGTAGGGTGACTGAAGCTTTCTTT. Amino acids: CASSPRQGRVTEAFF.

The chain combines TRBV21-1 with TRBJ2-7; the D call of TRBD2 is as the table states it, not checked on the DNA. TRBV21-1 counts as a pseudogene. The CDR3 loop spans 16 amino acids. The CDR3 DNA sequence: TGTGCCAGCAGCAAACGGGGAGGGGCGACTAACTACGAGCAGTACTTC. Protein sequence: CASSKRGGATNYEQYF.

The sample holds one count of this clone. The chain couples TRBV6-2 or TRBV6-3 to TRBJ2-3; 15 positions agree with TRBD2. The V and J ends lost 5 bases and 6 bases, in that order; junction bases with no gene match: 3. Germline V gene lookup returns CDR1 MNHEY and CDR2 SVGEGT. The CDR3 is 15 residues long. The CDR3 coding sequence is TGTGCCAGCAGTCTCGGGACTAGCGGGAGGGATACGCAGTATTTT. Protein: CASSLGTSGRDTQYF.

The gene calls are TRBV5-6 and TRBJ1-5; maybe TRBD1 (6 bases). CDR1 SGHDT and CDR2 YYEEEE come from the germline V gene. This CDR3 contains 16 residues. Trimming left V 3 bases short and J 8 bases short, with 21 bases between. CDR3 in amino acids: CASSSIGGAQGEPQHF. DNA for the CDR3: TGTGCCAGCAGCTCTATTGGGGGGGCCCAAGGGGAGCCCCAGCATTTT.

V usage is TRBV28 and J usage is TRBJ2-3; maybe TRBD1 (5 bases). CDR3 length: 15 amino acids. Germline values: CDR1 MDHEN, CDR2 SYDVKM. V was clipped by 3 bases and J by 1 base, with 11 bases between them. CDR3 region: CASSFSRAGTDTQYF. CDR3 sequence (DNA): TGTGCCAGCAGTTTCTCCAGGGCCGGCACAGATACGCAGTATTTT.

The chain joins TRBV6-1 to TRBJ1-2; no reliable D call. Germline loops: CDR1 MNHNS, CDR2 SASEGT. V shed 1 base and J shed 5 bases, with 11 bases lying between them. The CDR3 runs to 14 residues. CDR3 nucleotides: TGTGCCAGCAGTGAAGGGAGCCCTAGGTATGGCTACACCTTC. Its protein product is CASSEGSPRYGYTF.

A note on this clone: Distinct nucleotide sequences in the sample also encode this CDR3. The chain links TRBV6-2 or TRBV6-3 to TRBJ2-1; TRBD2 is a possible D gene (5 bases). CDR3 length: 12 residues. Per germline, CDR1 MNHEY and CDR2 SVGEGT. V lost 3 bases and J 6 bases, leaving 6 bases between the germline ends. The chain's CDR3 is CASSYAGNEQFF. For the CDR3, the DNA is TGTGCCAGCAGTTATGCGGGCAATGAGCAGTTCTTC.

This chain joins TRBV28 and TRBJ1-2; a possible D gene is TRBD1 (6 bases). Trimming removed 6 bases from V and 7 bases from J, with 12 bases in between. Germline lookup yields CDR1 MDHEN and CDR2 SYDVKM. The CDR3 extends over 12 amino acids. The CDR3 loop reads CASSPTGLGYTF. CDR3 nucleotides: TGTGCCAGCAGCCCGACAGGACTTGGCTACACCTTC.

The CDR3 protein is CASSQEQVTSLRTDTQYF. In DNA form, the CDR3 reads TGTGCCAGCAGCCAAGAGCAGGTGACTAGCCTCCGCACAGATACGCAGTATTTT. V and J are TRBV4-2 and TRBJ2-3; TRBD2 aligns across 7 bases. Germline CDR1 is LGHNA and CDR2 is YNFKEQ. The CDR3 is 18 residues long. V shed 0 bases, J shed 1 base, and the junction held 10 bases outside the gene matches.

The chain has TRBV5-1 and TRBJ1-3; D is unclear. V lost 0 bases, J lost 4 bases, and 8 bases lay in between. This CDR3 is 14 amino acids long. Germline-derived CDR1 and CDR2 are SGHRS and YFSETQ. CDR3 sequence (DNA): TGCGCCAGCAGCTTGGATCCGGGAGGAAACACCATATATTTT. Its translation is CASSLDPGGNTIYF.

This clone was seen just once. This sequence joins TRBV5-1 and TRBJ1-6; possible D gene TRBD1, 6 bases. This CDR3 contains 14 residues. Germline CDR1 and CDR2: SGHRS and YFSETQ. V was clipped by 0 bases and J by 10 bases, with 11 bases between them. The CDR3 bases are TGCGCCAGCAGCTTGGTGACAGGCAAATCACCCCTCCACTTT. It codes for CASSLVTGKSPLHF. Full variable domain (rest looked up from reference TRBV5-1 and TRBJ1-6): KAGVTQTPRYLIKTRGQQVTLSCSPISGHRSVSWYQQTPGQGLQFLFEYFSETQRNKGNFPGRFSGRQFSNSRSEMNVSTLELGDSALYLCASSLVTGKSPLHFGNGTRLTVT.

The chain links TRBV27 to TRBJ2-3; D is uncertain. Germline CDR1 reads MNHEY; CDR2 reads SMNVEV (reference sequence). V dropped 6 bases and J dropped 9 bases, with 4 bases sitting between them. The CDR3 has 9 residues. CDR3 in DNA: TGTGCCAGCAGCCGAACGCAGTATTTT. This gives the protein CASSRTQYF.

This rearrangement joins TRBV3-1 (or the pseudogene TRBV3-2) to TRBJ2-1, with D possibly being TRBD1 or TRBD2 (5 bases each). The CDR3 has 15 residues. V was clipped by 1 base and J by 1 base, with 8 bases between them. The V gene's germline CDR1 is LGHDT and CDR2 YNNKEL (reference sequence). CDR3 sequence reads: CASSQGDPSYNEQFF. The CDR3 nucleotides read TGTGCCAGCAGCCAAGGGGACCCTTCCTACAATGAGCAGTTCTTC.

V and J are TRBV19 and TRBJ2-3; D possibly matches TRBD1 or TRBD2 (5 bases each). The CDR3 covers 16 residues. V was clipped by 1 base and J by 1 base, with 12 bases between them. Germline V gene lookup returns CDR1 LNHDA and CDR2 SQIVND (reference sequence). Here the CDR3 reads CASSIGGPGRTDTQYF. The CDR3 DNA sequence: TGTGCCAGTAGTATAGGAGGCCCGGGACGCACAGATACGCAGTATTTT.

The gene calls are TRBV7-9 and TRBJ2-7; D perhaps matches TRBD2 (6 bases). There are 13 residues in the CDR3. Germline V gene data show CDR1 as SEHNR and CDR2 as FQNEAQ (reference sequence). Trimming took 1 base from V and 2 from J, leaving 6 bases between them. The CDR3 here is CASSLGTTYEQYF. CDR3 nucleotide sequence: TGTGCCAGCAGCTTAGGGACTACCTACGAGCAGTACTTC.

The chain carries TRBV2 and TRBJ1-2, with 9 positions matching TRBD1. The CDR3 totals 14 residues. Germline assignment: CDR1 SNHLY and CDR2 FYNNEI. The V and J ends lost 6 bases and 8 bases, in that order; junction bases with no gene match: 10. The CDR3 loop reads CASRGTGTGYGYTF. DNA for the CDR3: TGTGCCAGCAGAGGAACCGGGACAGGGTACGGCTACACCTTC.

The CDR3 nucleotides read TGTGCCACCAGCAGTGGAGTGTCTCCCTATTTCTATGGCTACACCTTC. Amino acid sequence: CATSSGVSPYFYGYTF. The J gene is TRBJ1-2, the V gene TRBV15; D ambiguous. Germline V gene sequence: CDR1 LNHNV, CDR2 YYDKDF (reference sequence). V lost 3 bases to trimming and J lost 4 bases, with 18 bases between them. The length of the CDR3 is 16 residues.

The chain uses TRBV9 and TRBJ2-1; perhaps TRBD2 as D (5 bases). The germline gives CDR1 SGDLS, CDR2 YYNGEE. This CDR3 is built from 14 residues. V was trimmed by 4 bases and J by 5 bases, leaving 13 bases between them. The CDR3 nucleotides are TGTGCCAGCAGCACCAGCAGGACTGACAATGAGCAGTTCTTC. Amino acids: CASSTSRTDNEQFF. Supplemented by reference TRBV9 and TRBJ2-1, the full variable domain reads DSGVTQTPKHLITATGQRVTLRCSPRSGDLSVYWYQQSLDQGLQFLIQYYNGEERAKGNILERFSAQQFPDLHSELNLSSLELGDSALYFCASSTSRTDNEQFFGPGTRLTVL.

The chain recombines TRBV7-2 with TRBJ1-5; TRBD1 matches at 9 bases. CDR1 and CDR2 (germline): SGHTA, FQGNSA. V shed 2 bases, J shed 3 bases, and the junction held 5 bases outside the gene matches. CDR3 size: 16 residues. CDR3 bases: TGTGCCAGCAGCTTAATGGGACAGGGACTCAATCAGCCCCAGCATTTT. It encodes CASSLMGQGLNQPQHF.

This chain links TRBV5-1 with TRBJ2-7; perhaps D is TRBD1 or TRBD2 (5 bases each). Trimming pared 5 bases from V and 11 bases from J, leaving 23 bases between. This CDR3 contains 14 residues. Germline-derived CDR1 and CDR2 are SGHRS and YFSETQ. CDR3: CASRGGDSRLREYF. The CDR3 DNA sequence: TGCGCCAGCAGAGGAGGAGACAGTCGTCTTCGGGAGTACTTC.

This chain joins TRBV5-5 and TRBJ1-5, with 9 nucleotides matching TRBD1. The CDR3 is 14 amino acids. Germline V gene lookup returns CDR1 SGHKS and CDR2 YYEKEE (reference sequence). The V segment lost 4 bases and the J segment 4 bases; nucleotides outside the gene matches: 3. The CDR3 protein is CASSPTGGNQPQHF. CDR3 DNA: TGTGCCAGCAGCCCGACAGGGGGAAATCAGCCCCAGCATTTT.

The V and J genes are TRBV30 and TRBJ1-1; TRBD1 is a possible D gene (6 bases). Germline lookup yields CDR1 GTSNPN and CDR2 SVGIG (reference sequence). The CDR3 loop spans 14 amino acids. V was cut by 2 bases and J by 0 bases, with 10 bases left in between. CDR3 sequence: CAWSKDSMNTEAFF. DNA of the CDR3: TGTGCCTGGAGTAAGGACAGCATGAACACTGAAGCTTTCTTT.